This T cell receptor beta chain was sequenced for a study of fetal regulatory T cell absence and autoimmunity. At the level of the study: The IPEX patients lacked clinical diabetes but had exocrine pancreas autoimmunity. Study findings and constraints: Compared with cord blood, pancreas showed oligoclonal TCR enrichment, some clones over 85-fold.

This was a survey-level run. TCRdb keeps only in-frame clones here, not all; method: immunoSEQ multiplex PCR. The top ten clones hold less than 2.5% of a sample with roughly 95,000 clones, about two thirds of them seen once. Germline trimming cut 2 bases from V and 6 bases from J; bases unmatched to any gene: 14. This CDR3 has 19 amino acids. Germline values: CDR1 SGHVS, CDR2 FQNEAQ. Concerning this clone: What it recognizes is unknown.

The sequenced sample consisted of pancreas tissue. The chain carries TRBV7-8 and TRBJ2-2; TRBD2 aligns across 11 bases. The origin of this receptor is a male donor with IPEX syndrome. CDR3 nucleotide sequence: TGTGCCAGCAGCTTACTATGGGGCGCTAGCGGGAGGAGGGCCGGGGAGCTGTTTTTT. As protein: CASSLLWGASGRRAGELFF.